This TCR beta chain derives from a study of OX40 agonist ivuxolimab in advanced cancers. Whole-study results and caveats: By week 6 at 0.1 to 3.0 mg/kg, blood CD4+ and CD8+ T cells had expanded clonally. The average count of expanded clones was higher among CD8+ T cells than among CD4+.

On this clone itself: Antigen specificity is unknown.

The V and J ends lost 3 bases and 7 bases respectively, with 11 bases between them. The CDR3 runs 13 residues. The V gene's germline CDR1 is SGHDT and CDR2 YYEEEE. Measured with immunoSEQ multiplex PCR; TCRdb has only the in-frame clones, and not every one. The sample yields more than 50,000 clones, approximately 83% seen once. Source: CD4+ or CD8+ T cells sorted from blood, taken in a trial of the OX40 agonist ivuxolimab. The clonotype originates from an adult with an advanced solid tumor such as melanoma, head and neck, liver or kidney cancer. The chain joins TRBV5-6 to TRBJ1-3; weak D call: TRBD1 (5 bases). In nucleotides, the CDR3 is TGTGCCAGCAGCTCGGGGGGTTGGAACACCATATATTTT. Translating it yields CASSSGGWNTIYF.